This passage covers 10 T cell receptor beta chains from one sample sequenced in a study of cytomegalovirus exposure and HLA in healthy donors. In the PCR, 60 Vbeta and 13 Jbeta primers were used. Profiling relied on immunoSEQ multiplex PCR, and the TCRdb table lists in-frame clones only, not all of them. This sample lists about 120,000 clones; its ten largest clones have approximately 1.6%. Material for sequencing was PBMCs. These receptors were taken from a woman between 40 and 55 years old in good health and CMV-seropositive.

The rearrangement uses TRBV10-3 and TRBJ1-2; D is possibly TRBD1 (5 bases). CDR3 size: 14 residues. The germline V and J ends were trimmed by 2 bases and 5 bases, with 12 bases remaining between them. Per the germline V gene, CDR1 is ENHRY and CDR2 is SYGVKD. In DNA, the CDR3 is TGTGCCATCAGTGAGCCGCGACAGTCGTATGGCTACACCTTC. Protein: CAISEPRQSYGYTF.

This chain joins TRBV4-2 and TRBJ2-2; 7 nucleotides align to TRBD2. J gave up 2 bases and V 10 bases, and 10 bases lay outside the gene matches. The CDR3 runs to 15 residues. Germline values: CDR1 LGHNA, CDR2 YNFKEQ. The CDR3 nucleotides read TGTGCCACGGTGGGGGGGAGTCACAACACCGGGGAGCTGTTTTTT. Its translation is CATVGGSHNTGELFF.

The chain has TRBV4-1 and TRBJ2-3; 8 nucleotides align to TRBD1. Germline CDR1 and CDR2: MGHRA and YSYEKL. The CDR3 runs to 16 residues. V was clipped by 5 bases and J by 1 base; unmatched bases: 8. Written as DNA, the CDR3 is TGCGCCAGCAGCGTCTCTCCGGGACAGGGCACAGATACGCAGTATTTT. Its translation: CASSVSPGQGTDTQYF.

This chain connects TRBV5-6 to TRBJ2-4, with D possibly matching TRBD1 (6 bases). The CDR3 sequence is 16 residues long. V was cut by 4 bases and J by 0 bases, with 14 bases left in between. Germline lookup yields CDR1 SGHDT and CDR2 YYEEEE. The DNA for the CDR3 is TGTGCCAGCAGCCTGGACAGATTACTAGCCAAAAACATTCAGTACTTC. Translating it yields CASSLDRLLAKNIQYF.

V and J are TRBV6-5 and TRBJ1-4; weak D call: TRBD1 (6 bases). Looked up from germline, CDR1 is MNHEY and CDR2 is SVGAGI. This CDR3 comprises 12 residues. The germline V and J ends were trimmed by 8 bases and 4 bases, with 8 bases remaining between them. The CDR3 bases are TGTGCCAGCCGGACAGTTAATGAAAAACTGTTTTTT. Protein product: CASRTVNEKLFF.

This chain uses TRBV7-3 with TRBJ2-1; a weak D match, TRBD2 (6 bases). Trimming stripped 4 bases from V and 12 bases from J, with 10 bases between. Per the germline V gene, CDR1 is SGHTA and CDR2 is FQGTGA. The CDR3 consists of 11 residues. The CDR3 loop reads CASSSGVGQFF. CDR3 DNA: TGTGCCAGCAGCTCGGGAGTGGGGCAGTTCTTC. Combining the CDR3 with reference TRBV7-3 and TRBJ2-1 gives the whole variable domain GAGVSQTPSNKVTEKGKYVELRCDPISGHTALYWYRQSLGQGPEFLIYFQGTGAADDSGLPNDRFFAVRPEGSVSTLKIQRTERGDSAVYLCASSSGVGQFFGPGTRLTVL.

This chain joins TRBV28 and TRBJ2-7; D perhaps matches TRBD1 (5 bases). The CDR3 has 16 amino acids. CDR1 is MDHEN and CDR2 is SYDVKM in the germline V gene. Trimming took off 3 bases at V and 3 bases at J, with 18 bases between the two ends. CDR3 in DNA: TGTGCCAGCAGTTTTCCCCAACAGGTAAATCTCTACGAGCAGTACTTC. Amino acid sequence: CASSFPQQVNLYEQYF. The variable domain in full, completed from reference TRBV28 and TRBJ2-7, reads DVKVTQSSRYLVKRTGEKVFLECVQDMDHENMFWYRQDPGLGLRLIYFSYDVKMKEKGDIPEGYSVSREKKERFSLILESASTNQTSMYLCASSFPQQVNLYEQYFGPGTRLTVT.

This chain joins TRBV19 and TRBJ2-5; 11 bases fit TRBD2. The CDR3 spans 15 residues. Unmatched junction bases numbered 3, after V lost 5 bases and J lost 1 base. Germline V lookup: CDR1 LNHDA, CDR2 SQIVND (reference sequence). The CDR3 sequence: CASSFGTSGQETQYF. In nucleotides, the CDR3 is TGTGCCAGTAGTTTCGGGACTAGCGGCCAAGAGACCCAGTACTTC.

J is TRBJ1-1 and V is TRBV11-2; D gene uncertain. Trimming took off 3 bases at V and 0 bases at J, with 11 bases between the two ends. Per germline, CDR1 SGHAT and CDR2 FQNNGV. CDR3 length equals 15 residues. The CDR3 protein is CASSFDQRVNTEAFF. For the CDR3, the DNA is TGTGCCAGCAGCTTTGATCAGCGGGTGAACACTGAAGCTTTCTTT.

This chain connects TRBV19 to TRBJ2-5, with D possibly matching TRBD1 (5 bases). Germline CDR1 LNHDA, CDR2 SQIVND (reference sequence). The germline V and J ends were trimmed by 3 bases and 5 bases, with 16 bases remaining between them. The CDR3 is 15 residues long. CDR3 in amino acids: CASSMAQGLGETQYF. CDR3 coding DNA: TGTGCCAGTAGTATGGCTCAGGGCCTCGGGGAGACCCAGTACTTC. The whole variable domain, remainder taken from reference TRBV19 and TRBJ2-5, is DGGITQSPKYLFRKEGQNVTLSCEQNLNHDAMYWYRQDPGQGLRLIYYSQIVNDFQKGDIAEGYSVSREKKESFPLTVTSAQKNPTAFYLCASSMAQGLGETQYFGPGTRLLVL.